This T cell receptor beta chain was captured in a study of a mutant IDH1 vaccine in newly diagnosed glioma. Study in general: Receipt of radiotherapy, temozolomide, or both preceded the study, and most received both.

Clones were sequenced by immunoSEQ multiplex PCR, and TCRdb holds only the in-frame ones, with some missing. The table has approximately 76,000 clones, about 91% seen once. Specified time point: week 5, during vaccination. The vaccine gave 300 ug of a 20-mer mutant IDH1 peptide subcutaneously per dose. Germline V gene lookup returns CDR1 SGDLS and CDR2 YYNGEE. Between the trimmed V and J ends, which lost 0 bases and 4 bases, there was a span of 14 bases. The length of the CDR3 is 15 residues. Points on this clone: Its specificity is not known.

Sequences were derived from PBMCs, sampled from a glioma patient whose treatment included an IDH1 peptide vaccine. The V gene is TRBV9, the J gene TRBJ2-7; D perhaps matches TRBD1 (7 bases). This clonotype was obtained from a woman aged 45-65 years with glioma. As DNA, the CDR3 is TGTGCCAGCAGCGTAGGGGGGGACAGTGGATACGAGCAGTACTTC. It yields the protein CASSVGGDSGYEQYF.